A single sample is the source of the 29 T cell receptor beta chains below, sequenced in a study of T cells in Graves' hyperthyroidism and ophthalmopathy. TCR beta CDR3 regions were amplified from RNA transcripts. TCR CDR3 underwent first-round RT-PCR with the HTBI primer set. TCRdb re-analysed the multiplex PCR reads in MiXCR, keeping a single row per CDR3 protein. The data show around 300,000 distinct CDR3 sequences, around 22% seen once. The source material was blood. The receptors were gathered from a young man with Graves' ophthalmopathy.

The chain links TRBV4-1 to TRBJ2-7, with 9 positions matching TRBD1. The CDR3 runs to 16 residues. The ends lost 5 bases at V and 2 bases at J; junction bases unmatched: 10. CDR1 MGHRA and CDR2 YSYEKL come from the germline V gene. The CDR3 sequence: CASSKSPGQGTYEQYF. In DNA, the CDR3 is TGCGCCAGCAGCAAATCGCCGGGACAGGGAACCTACGAGCAGTACTTC.

The V gene is TRBV28, the J gene TRBJ2-5; weak D call: TRBD1 (5 bases). Germline V CDR1 and CDR2: MDHEN, SYDVKM. V lost 4 bases to trimming and J lost 8 bases, with 20 bases between them. This CDR3 spans 15 amino acids. The CDR3 loop is CASSSTGPPGQTQYF. DNA of the CDR3: TGTGCCAGCAGTTCTACCGGGCCCCCCGGACAAACCCAGTACTTC.

Worth noting for this clonotype: Just one base apart from a much larger clone, this may be a read error. The DNA for the CDR3 is TGTGCCAGCCTCCCGGAGTGGCTTTCTAACAATGAGCAGTTCTTC. Protein: CASLPEWLSNNEQFF. This chain connects TRBV18 to TRBJ2-1; D gene ambiguous. Between the trimmed V and J ends, which lost 8 bases and 5 bases, there was a span of 19 bases. From germline, CDR1 is KGHSH and CDR2 LQKENI. This CDR3 comprises 15 residues.

This clonotype was counted a few times. This rearrangement joins TRBV20-1 to TRBJ1-3; the D is unclear. The germline V gene encodes CDR1 DFQATT and CDR2 SNEGSKA (reference sequence). Trimming took 1 base from V and 2 from J, leaving 9 bases between them. This CDR3 comprises 14 residues. CDR3 amino acids: CSARALQPGNTIYF. The CDR3 DNA follows: TGCAGTGCTAGAGCCTTACAGCCTGGAAACACCATATATTTT.

This clonotype was recorded at least ten times. CDR3 sequence (DNA): TGTGCCTGGAGTCTGACAGTGGCTGGAAACACCATATATTTT. It yields the protein CAWSLTVAGNTIYF. The chain joins TRBV30 to TRBJ1-3; TRBD1 is a possible D gene (5 bases). The V end lost 2 bases, the J end lost 2 bases, and 10 bases lay between the germline ends. Germline V gives CDR1 GTSNPN, CDR2 SVGIG (reference sequence). This CDR3 region has 14 residues.

V gene TRBV6-2 or TRBV6-3 combines with J gene TRBJ2-3; 9 bases are shared with TRBD1. With V trimmed by 5 bases and J by 3 bases, 12 bases remained unmatched. Germline lookup yields CDR1 MNHEY and CDR2 SVGEGT. The CDR3 covers 17 residues. The CDR3 nucleotides are TGTGCCAGCAGTCGCAACCCAGGGACAGGGAGAACAGATACGCAGTATTTT. Its protein is CASSRNPGTGRTDTQYF.

This clonotype was seen ten or more times. The J gene is TRBJ2-7, the V gene TRBV11-2; TRBD2 matches at 10 bases. V dropped 5 bases and J dropped 3; count of bases not matched to a gene: 7. The V gene's germline CDR1 is SGHAT and CDR2 FQNNGV. CDR3 length: 15 residues. The CDR3 coding sequence is TGTGCCAGCAGCCCTCGTCTAGCGGGAGTCTACGAGCAGTACTTC. This codes for CASSPRLAGVYEQYF.

The sample holds a few counts of this clonotype. V gene TRBV19 combines with J gene TRBJ1-1, with D perhaps matching TRBD1 (6 bases). With 5 bases removed from V and 3 bases from J, the gap between germline ends came to 25 bases. The CDR3 is made up of 18 amino acids. CDR1 and CDR2 (germline): LNHDA, SQIVND (reference sequence). The CDR3 DNA sequence: TGTGCCAGTAGTTCCGATCAGGGGAGATGGATGGGTTACACTGAAGCTTTCTTT. Translating gives CASSSDQGRWMGYTEAFF.

In this sample, this clonotype turned up a few times. The chain has TRBV7-9 and TRBJ2-5, with D uncertain. The CDR3 spans 15 residues. Germline CDR1 SEHNR, CDR2 FQNEAQ (reference sequence). The V end was cut by 1 base, the J end by 2 bases, with 11 bases between. In DNA, the CDR3 is TGTGCCAGCAGCTTAGAGAATGTCCAGCAAGAGACCCAGTACTTC. Amino acids: CASSLENVQQETQYF.

This clonotype was seen ten or more times. The chain is built from TRBV7-9 and TRBJ1-1; tentative D call: TRBD1 (6 bases). The CDR3 length is 13 residues. Trimming removed 4 bases from V and 7 bases from J, with 13 bases in between. Germline CDR1 is SEHNR and CDR2 is FQNEAQ (reference sequence). CDR3 nucleotide sequence: TGTGCCAGCAGCTATTACCAGGGGAGTGAAGCTTTCTTT. Its protein product is CASSYYQGSEAFF.

This clonotype was counted between two and nine times. V is TRBV30 and J is TRBJ2-1, with D maybe TRBD2 (6 bases). CDR1 GTSNPN and CDR2 SVGIG come from the germline V gene (reference sequence). The V and J ends lost 4 bases and 3 bases respectively, with 10 bases between them. CDR3 size: 13 residues. This chain's CDR3 is CAWTPGDYNEQFF. The CDR3 DNA follows: TGTGCCTGGACCCCGGGAGACTACAATGAGCAGTTCTTC.

J is TRBJ2-7 and V is TRBV9; 8 bases line up with TRBD1. This CDR3 comprises 16 residues. V shed 0 bases, J shed 6 bases, and the junction held 11 bases outside the gene matches. Per germline, CDR1 SGDLS and CDR2 YYNGEE. CDR3 residues: CASSVEKDREFGEQYF. Written as DNA, the CDR3 is TGTGCCAGCAGCGTAGAAAAGGACAGGGAATTCGGCGAGCAGTACTTC.

This chain joins TRBV29-1 and TRBJ2-7; D is perhaps TRBD1 (6 bases). CDR3 length: 12 amino acids. Germline V gene sequence: CDR1 SQVTM, CDR2 ANQGSEA. V was pared by 6 bases and J by 1 base, with 10 bases between. The CDR3 region has the DNA TGCAGCGTGGTACAGGGTTCCTACGAGCAGTACTTC. This encodes CSVVQGSYEQYF.

This clonotype was detected ten times or more. V and J are TRBV18 and TRBJ1-2; 8 bases fit TRBD1. The germline gives CDR1 KGHSH, CDR2 LQKENI. Trimming took 6 bases from V and 4 from J; bases not matched to a gene: 7. The CDR3 contains 14 residues. This chain's CDR3 is CASSPGTGGYGYTF. Here the CDR3 DNA reads TGTGCCAGCTCCCCCGGGACAGGCGGCTATGGCTACACCTTC.

This clonotype was detected a few times. The chain joins TRBV28 to TRBJ1-2; 8 bases line up with TRBD1. V was clipped by 5 bases and J by 4 bases; unmatched bases: 6. In germline, CDR1 is MDHEN, CDR2 SYDVKM. The CDR3 is 14 residues long. Here the CDR3 DNA reads TGTGCCAGCAGTGGACAGGGACCCGGCTATGGCTACACCTTC. Translation: CASSGQGPGYGYTF.

Details on this clonotype: With a much larger clone just one base away, this may be a read error. The chain couples TRBV5-1 to TRBJ1-1; 8 bases are a match to TRBD1. From germline, CDR1 is SGHRS and CDR2 YFSETQ. V was clipped by 5 bases and J by 0 bases; unmatched bases: 6. The CDR3 covers 15 residues. The CDR3 DNA is TGCGCCAGCAGAGTGACAGGGGCCATGAACACTGAAGCTTTCTTT. The encoded protein is CASRVTGAMNTEAFF.

With respect to this clonotype: The junction and the germline gene differ at one end; a read error may be behind it. The chain joins TRBV2 to TRBJ2-3, with D unclear. The CDR3 has 13 amino acids. The germline CDR1 and CDR2 sequences are SNHLY and FYNNEI. The CDR3 sequence is CVSSYLYADTQYF. The CDR3 DNA reads TGTGTCAGCAGTTACCTATACGCAGATACGCAGTATTTT.

The chain couples TRBV6-1 to TRBJ1-6; possible D gene TRBD1, 5 bases. The CDR3 loop spans 15 amino acids. V was trimmed by 2 bases and J by 5 bases, leaving 10 bases between them. In germline, CDR1 is MNHNS, CDR2 SASEGT. For the CDR3, the DNA is TGTGCCAGCAGTGAACAGGGACTACATAATTCACCCCTCCACTTT. Amino acids: CASSEQGLHNSPLHF.

This clonotype was observed at least ten times. The rearrangement links TRBV3-1 to TRBJ2-3; no clear D gene. CDR1 is LGHDT and CDR2 is YNNKEL in the germline V gene (reference sequence). The CDR3 contains 12 residues. The V gene lost 1 base and the J gene lost 4 bases, with 3 bases spanning the gap. The CDR3 region is CASSQAPDTQYF. The CDR3 DNA reads TGTGCCAGCAGCCAAGCTCCAGATACGCAGTATTTT.

This clonotype was counted ten times or more. The J gene is TRBJ1-2, the V gene TRBV12-3 or TRBV12-4; D may be TRBD1 (6 bases). Trimming removed 2 bases from V and 4 bases from J, with 14 bases in between. The CDR3 covers 15 residues. The CDR3 here is CASSLSGRGFYGYTF. The DNA for the CDR3 is TGTGCCAGCAGTTTATCCGGCAGGGGTTTCTATGGCTACACCTTC.

This clonotype has more than one count but fewer than ten. The V call is TRBV3-1, the J call TRBJ2-3; 11 nucleotides agree with TRBD2. Germline V lookup: CDR1 LGHDT, CDR2 YNNKEL (reference sequence). The CDR3 is 18 residues long. V lost 3 bases and J lost 0; bases outside the gene matches: 8. The CDR3 here is CASSHSGTSGSSTDTQYF. CDR3 sequence (DNA): TGTGCCAGCAGCCACTCCGGGACTAGCGGATCTAGCACAGATACGCAGTATTTT.

The V gene is TRBV6-1, the J gene TRBJ2-7; 11 nucleotides agree with TRBD1. V trimming: 8 bases; J trimming: 3 bases; junction bases outside the gene matches: 6. The CDR3 is 14 amino acids. Germline lookup yields CDR1 MNHNS and CDR2 SASEGT. In DNA, the CDR3 is TGTGCCAGCGGTGGGACAGGGGGAGTCTACGAGCAGTACTTC. This encodes CASGGTGGVYEQYF.

The chain combines TRBV14 with TRBJ2-1; a weak D match, TRBD1 (6 bases). CDR1 is SGHDN and CDR2 is FVKESK in the germline V gene. The CDR3 spans 16 residues. V lost 1 base, J lost 5 bases, and 15 bases lay in between. The CDR3 DNA follows: TGTGCCAGCAGCCAAGTACGGGGACAAAGAAACAATGAGCAGTTCTTC. It yields the protein CASSQVRGQRNNEQFF.

Turning to this clonotype: Possible read error: a much larger clone is one base away. The chain recombines TRBV30 with TRBJ2-7; D remains ambiguous. The CDR3 contains 13 residues. V lost 5 bases and J lost 2, with 13 bases in between. The V gene's germline CDR1 is GTSNPN and CDR2 SVGIG (reference sequence). CDR3 amino acids: CAWGTPNTYEQYF. The CDR3 DNA is TGTGCCTGGGGTACTCCAAATACCTACGAGCAGTACTTC.

This clonotype was seen repeatedly, ten times or more. This sequence joins TRBV3-1 and TRBJ1-2; the D gene is possibly TRBD1 (6 bases). The germline V gene has CDR1 LGHDT and CDR2 YNNKEL (reference sequence). V shed 1 base and J shed 8 bases, with 11 bases lying between them. CDR3 size: 13 residues. CDR3 DNA sequence: TGTGCCAGCAGCCAAGGACAGGCGGGGGGCTACACCTTC. This encodes CASSQGQAGGYTF.

The gene calls are TRBV28 and TRBJ2-7; 9 bases are shared with TRBD1. V shed 6 bases and J 6 bases; nucleotides not matched to a gene: 9. The germline V gene has CDR1 MDHEN and CDR2 SYDVKM. The CDR3 extends over 14 amino acids. CDR3 nucleotide sequence: TGTGCCAGCAGAGACGGGACAGGGACGTTCGAGCAGTACTTC. It encodes CASRDGTGTFEQYF. Using reference TRBV28 and TRBJ2-7 for the parts outside the CDR3, the full variable domain is DVKVTQSSRYLVKRTGEKVFLECVQDMDHENMFWYRQDPGLGLRLIYFSYDVKMKEKGDIPEGYSVSREKKERFSLILESASTNQTSMYLCASRDGTGTFEQYFGPGTRLTVT.

This clonotype was counted a few times. The chain combines TRBV24-1 with TRBJ1-1; D unclear. V dropped 8 bases and J dropped 8 bases, with 11 bases sitting between them. The CDR3 sequence is 11 residues long. The germline gives CDR1 KGHDR, CDR2 SFDVKD. CDR3 sequence (DNA): TGTGCCACCACCAAAGGGAACGAAGCTTTCTTT. Translation: CATTKGNEAFF.

This clonotype was counted many times. V is TRBV2 and J is TRBJ1-4; TRBD1 is a possible D gene (6 bases). The CDR3 spans 16 residues. The germline gives CDR1 SNHLY, CDR2 FYNNEI. Trimming shortened V by 0 bases and J by 10 bases, and 18 bases separated the two germline ends. The CDR3 sequence: CASSEARTATIAKLFF. CDR3 in DNA: TGTGCCAGCAGTGAAGCGCGGACAGCGACAATAGCAAAACTGTTTTTT.

This clonotype turned up a few times. The DNA for the CDR3 is TGTGCCAGCTCACCATCGCAGGGGATCTATGAGCAGTTCTTC. This sequence encodes CASSPSQGIYEQFF. This chain links TRBV18 with TRBJ2-1; D may be TRBD1 (6 bases). V lost 2 bases, J lost 8 bases, and 13 bases lay in between. The germline CDR1 and CDR2 sequences are KGHSH and LQKENI. The CDR3 loop spans 14 amino acids.